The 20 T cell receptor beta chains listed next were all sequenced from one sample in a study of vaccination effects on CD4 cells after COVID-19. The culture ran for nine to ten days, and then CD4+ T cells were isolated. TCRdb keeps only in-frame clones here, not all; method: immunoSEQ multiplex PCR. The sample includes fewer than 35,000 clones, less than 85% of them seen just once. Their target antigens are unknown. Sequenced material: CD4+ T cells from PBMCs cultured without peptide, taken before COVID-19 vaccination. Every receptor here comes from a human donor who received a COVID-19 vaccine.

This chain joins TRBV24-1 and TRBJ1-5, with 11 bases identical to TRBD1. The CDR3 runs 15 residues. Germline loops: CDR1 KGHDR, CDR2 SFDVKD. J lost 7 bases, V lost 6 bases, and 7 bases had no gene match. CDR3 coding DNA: TGTGCCACCAGTCCGGGGACAGGGGGAAGGCAGCCCCAGCATTTT. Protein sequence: CATSPGTGGRQPQHF.

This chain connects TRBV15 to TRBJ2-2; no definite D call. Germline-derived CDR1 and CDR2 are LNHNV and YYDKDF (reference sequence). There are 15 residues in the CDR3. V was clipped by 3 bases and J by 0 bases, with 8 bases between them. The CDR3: CATSRVVANTGELFF. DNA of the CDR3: TGTGCCACCAGCAGGGTGGTCGCGAACACCGGGGAGCTGTTTTTT. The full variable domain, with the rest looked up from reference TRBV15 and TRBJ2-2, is DAMVIQNPRYQVTQFGKPVTLSCSQTLNHNVMYWYQQKSSQAPKLLFHYYDKDFNNEADTPDNFQSRRPNTSFCFLDIRSPGLGDTAMYLCATSRVVANTGELFFGEGSRLTVL.

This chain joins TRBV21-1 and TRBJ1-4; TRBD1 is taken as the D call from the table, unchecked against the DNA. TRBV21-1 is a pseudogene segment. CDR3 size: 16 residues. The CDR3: CASSKVRAPTNEKLFF. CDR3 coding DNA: TGTGCCAGCAGCAAAGTCAGGGCCCCAACTAATGAAAAACTGTTTTTT.

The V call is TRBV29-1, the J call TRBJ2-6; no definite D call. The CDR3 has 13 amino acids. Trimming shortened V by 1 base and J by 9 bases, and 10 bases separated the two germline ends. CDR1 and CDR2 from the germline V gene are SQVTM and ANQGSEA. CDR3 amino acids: CSVEVTRGNVLTF. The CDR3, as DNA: TGCAGCGTTGAAGTGACACGTGGCAACGTCCTGACTTTC.

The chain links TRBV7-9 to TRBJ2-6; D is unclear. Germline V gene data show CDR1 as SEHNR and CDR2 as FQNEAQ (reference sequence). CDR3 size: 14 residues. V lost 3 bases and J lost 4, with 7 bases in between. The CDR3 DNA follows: TGTGCCAGCAGCTTGCAGATCGGGGCCAACGTCCTGACTTTC. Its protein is CASSLQIGANVLTF.

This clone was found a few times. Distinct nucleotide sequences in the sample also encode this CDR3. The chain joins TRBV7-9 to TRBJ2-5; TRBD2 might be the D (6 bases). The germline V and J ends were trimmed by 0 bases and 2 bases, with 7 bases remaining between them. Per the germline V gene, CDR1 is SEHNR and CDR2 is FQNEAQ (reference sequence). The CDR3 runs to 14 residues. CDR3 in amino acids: CASSLAGGQETQYF. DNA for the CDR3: TGTGCCAGCAGCTTAGCTGGGGGGCAAGAGACCCAGTACTTC.

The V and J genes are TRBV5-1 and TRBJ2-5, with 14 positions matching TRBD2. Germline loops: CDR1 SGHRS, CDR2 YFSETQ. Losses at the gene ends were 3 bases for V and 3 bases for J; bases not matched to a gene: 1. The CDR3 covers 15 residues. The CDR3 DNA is TGCGCCAGCAGCTCGGGACTAGCGGGAGAAGAGACCCAGTACTTC. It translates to CASSSGLAGEETQYF.

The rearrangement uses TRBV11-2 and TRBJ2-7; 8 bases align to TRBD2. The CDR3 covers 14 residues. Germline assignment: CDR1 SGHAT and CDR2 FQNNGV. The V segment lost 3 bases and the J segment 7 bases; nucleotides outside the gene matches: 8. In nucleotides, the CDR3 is TGTGCCAGCAGCTTTGGGGAGGTAGCGGGGGAGCAGTACTTC. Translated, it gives CASSFGEVAGEQYF.

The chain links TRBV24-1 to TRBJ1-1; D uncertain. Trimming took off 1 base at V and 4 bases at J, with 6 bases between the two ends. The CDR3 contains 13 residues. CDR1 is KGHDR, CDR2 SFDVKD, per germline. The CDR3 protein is CATSDFYGTEAFF. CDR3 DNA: TGTGCCACCAGTGATTTCTATGGCACTGAAGCTTTCTTT.

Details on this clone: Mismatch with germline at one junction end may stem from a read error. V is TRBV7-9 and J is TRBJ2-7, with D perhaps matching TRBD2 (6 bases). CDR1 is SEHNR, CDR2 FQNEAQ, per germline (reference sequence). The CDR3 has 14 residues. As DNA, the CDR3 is TGTGCCAGCAGCTTAGGGCGGGGCTCCGACGAGCAGTACTTC. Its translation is CASSLGRGSDEQYF.

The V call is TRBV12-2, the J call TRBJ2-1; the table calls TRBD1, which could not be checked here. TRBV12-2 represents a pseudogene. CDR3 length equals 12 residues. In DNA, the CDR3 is TGTGCAGTCCGGGACAGGGTGCCTGAGCAGTTCTTC. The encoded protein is CAVRDRVPEQFF.

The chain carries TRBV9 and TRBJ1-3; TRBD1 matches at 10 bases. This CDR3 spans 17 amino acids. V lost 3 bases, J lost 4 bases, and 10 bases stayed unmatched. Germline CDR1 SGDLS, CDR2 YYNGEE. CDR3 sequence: CASSGPPGTGAGNTIYF. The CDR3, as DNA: TGTGCCAGCAGCGGGCCCCCCGGGACAGGGGCCGGAAACACCATATATTTT.

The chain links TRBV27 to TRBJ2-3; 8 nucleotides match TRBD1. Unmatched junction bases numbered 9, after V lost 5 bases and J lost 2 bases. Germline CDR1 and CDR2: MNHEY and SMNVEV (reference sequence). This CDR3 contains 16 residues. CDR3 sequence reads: CASSPMTGDNTDTQYF. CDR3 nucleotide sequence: TGTGCCAGCAGTCCCATGACAGGGGACAACACAGATACGCAGTATTTT.

Written as DNA, the CDR3 is TGCGCCAGCAACAGGGACAGCAATAACTATGGCTACACCTTC. Encoded protein: CASNRDSNNYGYTF. This sequence joins TRBV4-1 and TRBJ1-2; TRBD1 agrees at 7 bases. Germline lookup yields CDR1 MGHRA and CDR2 YSYEKL. Trimming took 7 bases from V and 1 from J; bases not matched to a gene: 6. CDR3 length equals 14 residues.

CDR3 amino acids: CASSLVQGYEQYF. In DNA, the CDR3 is TGTGCCAGCAGTTTAGTACAGGGGTACGAGCAGTACTTC. The chain recombines TRBV12-3 or TRBV12-4 with TRBJ2-7; 7 bases line up with TRBD1. This CDR3 region has 13 residues. The ends lost 1 base at V and 4 bases at J; junction bases unmatched: 1.

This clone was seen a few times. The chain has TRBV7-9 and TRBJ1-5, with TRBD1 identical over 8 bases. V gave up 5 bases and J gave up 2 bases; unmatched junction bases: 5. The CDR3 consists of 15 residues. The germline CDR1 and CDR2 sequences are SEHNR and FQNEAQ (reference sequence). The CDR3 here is CASSPSGGGNQPQHF. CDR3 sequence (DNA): TGTGCCAGCAGCCCATCAGGGGGCGGCAATCAGCCCCAGCATTTT.

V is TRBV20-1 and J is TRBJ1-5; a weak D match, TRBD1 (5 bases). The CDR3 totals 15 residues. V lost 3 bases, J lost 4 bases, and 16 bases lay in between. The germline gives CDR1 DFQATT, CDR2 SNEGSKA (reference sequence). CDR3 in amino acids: CSASLGRDGNQPQHF. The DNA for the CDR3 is TGCAGTGCTAGTCTTGGCCGGGACGGTAATCAGCCCCAGCATTTT.

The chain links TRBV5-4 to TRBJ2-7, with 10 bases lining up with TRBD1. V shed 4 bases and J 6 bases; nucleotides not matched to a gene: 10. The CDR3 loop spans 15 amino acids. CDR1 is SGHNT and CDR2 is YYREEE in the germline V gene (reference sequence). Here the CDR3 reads CASSNGQGVQSEQYF. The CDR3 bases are TGTGCCAGCAGCAACGGACAGGGGGTACAGAGCGAGCAGTACTTC.

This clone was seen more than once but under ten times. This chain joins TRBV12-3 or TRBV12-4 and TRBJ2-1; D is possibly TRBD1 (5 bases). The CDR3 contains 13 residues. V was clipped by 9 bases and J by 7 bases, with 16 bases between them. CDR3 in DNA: TGTGCCAGTGACAGTACCCTTTCGAATGAGCAGTTCTTC. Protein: CASDSTLSNEQFF.

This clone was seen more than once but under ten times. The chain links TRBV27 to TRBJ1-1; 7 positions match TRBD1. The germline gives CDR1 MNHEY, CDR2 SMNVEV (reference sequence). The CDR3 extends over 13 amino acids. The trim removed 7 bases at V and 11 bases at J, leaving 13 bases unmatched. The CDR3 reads CASISNRGLGAFF. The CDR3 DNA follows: TGTGCCAGCATATCGAACAGGGGTCTGGGGGCTTTCTTT.